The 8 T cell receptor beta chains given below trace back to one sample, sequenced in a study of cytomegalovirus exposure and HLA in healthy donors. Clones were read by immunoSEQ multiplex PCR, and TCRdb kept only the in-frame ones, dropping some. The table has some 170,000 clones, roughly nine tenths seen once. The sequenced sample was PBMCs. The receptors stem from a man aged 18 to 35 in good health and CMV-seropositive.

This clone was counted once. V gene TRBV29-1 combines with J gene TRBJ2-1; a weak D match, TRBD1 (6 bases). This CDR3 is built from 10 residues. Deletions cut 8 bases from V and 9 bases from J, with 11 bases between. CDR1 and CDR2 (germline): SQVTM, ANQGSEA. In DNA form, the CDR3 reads TGCAGCACAATAGGGGGTGAGCAGTTCTTC. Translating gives CSTIGGEQFF.

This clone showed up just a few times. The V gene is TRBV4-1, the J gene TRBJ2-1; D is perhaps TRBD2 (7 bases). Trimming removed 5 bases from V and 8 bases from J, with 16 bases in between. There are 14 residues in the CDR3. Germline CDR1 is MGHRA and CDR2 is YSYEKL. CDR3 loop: CASSAGAGGDEQFF. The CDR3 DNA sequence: TGCGCCAGCAGCGCGGGGGCGGGCGGCGATGAGCAGTTCTTC.

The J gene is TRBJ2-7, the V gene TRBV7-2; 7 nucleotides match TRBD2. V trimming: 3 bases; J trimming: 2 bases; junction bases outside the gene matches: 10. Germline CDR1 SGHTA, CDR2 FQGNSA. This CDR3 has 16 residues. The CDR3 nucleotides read TGTGCCAGCAGCTTCCTCGGCGGGAGCTCCCCCTACGAGCAGTACTTC. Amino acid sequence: CASSFLGGSSPYEQYF. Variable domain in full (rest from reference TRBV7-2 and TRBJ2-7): GAGVSQSPSNKVTEKGKDVELRCDPISGHTALYWYRQSLGQGLEFLIYFQGNSAPDKSGLPSDRFSAERTGGSVSTLTIQRTQQEDSAVYLCASSFLGGSSPYEQYFGPGTRLTVT.

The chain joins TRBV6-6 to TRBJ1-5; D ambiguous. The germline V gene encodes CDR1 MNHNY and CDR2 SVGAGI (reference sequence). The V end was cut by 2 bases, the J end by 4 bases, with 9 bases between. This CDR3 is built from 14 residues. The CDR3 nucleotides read TGTGCCAGCAGTTACCCCTCGGGGAATCAGCCCCAGCATTTT. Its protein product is CASSYPSGNQPQHF.

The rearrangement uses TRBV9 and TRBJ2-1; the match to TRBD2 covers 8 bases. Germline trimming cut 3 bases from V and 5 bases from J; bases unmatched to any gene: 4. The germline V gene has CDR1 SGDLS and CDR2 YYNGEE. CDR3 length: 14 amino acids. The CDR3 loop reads CASSASGPNNEQFF. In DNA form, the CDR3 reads TGTGCCAGCAGCGCTAGCGGGCCGAACAATGAGCAGTTCTTC.

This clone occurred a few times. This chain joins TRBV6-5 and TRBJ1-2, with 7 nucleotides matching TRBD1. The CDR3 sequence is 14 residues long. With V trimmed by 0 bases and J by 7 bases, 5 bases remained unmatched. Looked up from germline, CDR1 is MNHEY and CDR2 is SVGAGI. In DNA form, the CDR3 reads TGTGCCAGCAGTTACTCGACAGGGAATATTGGCTACACCTTC. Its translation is CASSYSTGNIGYTF.

The CDR3 sequence: CAWSVQTMNTEAFF. The CDR3 DNA reads as TGTGCCTGGAGTGTACAGACTATGAACACTGAAGCTTTCTTT. The V and J genes are TRBV30 and TRBJ1-1; D remains ambiguous. The length of the CDR3 is 14 residues. V was clipped by 0 bases and J by 0 bases, with 8 bases between them. The germline gives CDR1 GTSNPN, CDR2 SVGIG (reference sequence). The entire variable domain, with the rest obtained from reference TRBV30 and TRBJ1-1, is as follows: SQTIHQWPATLVQPVGSPLSLECTVEGTSNPNLYWYRQAAGRGLQLLFYSVGIGQISSEVPQNLSASRPQDRQFILSSKKLLLSDSGFYLCAWSVQTMNTEAFFGQGTRLTVV.

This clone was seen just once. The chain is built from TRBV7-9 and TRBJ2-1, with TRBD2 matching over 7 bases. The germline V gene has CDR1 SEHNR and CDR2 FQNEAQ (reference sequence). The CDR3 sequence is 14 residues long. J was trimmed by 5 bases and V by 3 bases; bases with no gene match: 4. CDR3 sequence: CASSFPSGNNEQFF. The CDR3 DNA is TGTGCCAGCAGCTTTCCTAGCGGTAACAATGAGCAGTTCTTC.